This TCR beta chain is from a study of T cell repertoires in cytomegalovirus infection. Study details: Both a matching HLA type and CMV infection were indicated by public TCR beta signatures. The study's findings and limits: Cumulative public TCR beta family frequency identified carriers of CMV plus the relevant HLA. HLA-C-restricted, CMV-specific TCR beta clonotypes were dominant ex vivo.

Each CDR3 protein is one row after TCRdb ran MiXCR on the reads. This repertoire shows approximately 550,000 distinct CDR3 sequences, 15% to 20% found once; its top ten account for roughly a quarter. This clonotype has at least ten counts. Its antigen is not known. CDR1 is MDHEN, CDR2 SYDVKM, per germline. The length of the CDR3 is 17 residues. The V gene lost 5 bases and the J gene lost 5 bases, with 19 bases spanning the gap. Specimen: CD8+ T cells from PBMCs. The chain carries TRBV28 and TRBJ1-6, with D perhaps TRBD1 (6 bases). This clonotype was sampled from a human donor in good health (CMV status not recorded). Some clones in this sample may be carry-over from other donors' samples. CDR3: CASSLREIKGDNSPLHF. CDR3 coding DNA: TGTGCCAGCAGTCTGAGGGAGATAAAGGGGGATAATTCACCCCTCCACTTT.